This T cell receptor beta chain was recovered during a study of blood T cell repertoires in COVID-19. Looking at the study overall: In each case, the material was cDNA or gDNA derived from T cells, B-cell-depleted T cells, or PBMCs.

Categorization into cohorts depended on clinical history that participants reported. Using immunoSEQ multiplex PCR, the repertoire was profiled, and TCRdb retains in-frame clones only, with some absent. The table includes 250,000 to 300,000 clones, about 90% detected once. The CDR3 is 15 amino acids. V usage is TRBV21-1 and J usage is TRBJ1-2. TRBV21-1 is designated a pseudogene. The receptor was isolated from a human donor in a cohort exposed to, infected with or recovered from COVID-19 (not recorded which). The donor label of this sample is uncertain. Sequencing was carried out using PBMCs or T cells enriched from blood (not recorded which). The chain's CDR3 is CASSKEAGANYGYTF. The CDR3 nucleotides read TGTGCCAGCAGCAAAGAGGCGGGTGCTAACTATGGCTACACCTTC.